This entry lists 10 T cell receptor beta chains sequenced from one sample in a study of tumor-infiltrating lymphocytes in primary liver carcinoma. Starting material of 500 ng total RNA yielded TCR beta cDNA via a constant-region primer. ARM-PCR, slightly modified, supplied the TCR beta libraries through three nested multiplex PCR rounds. Both of the initial two PCR rounds ran for approximately 11 cycles and employed TRBV1-TRBV30 forward primers alongside a C-beta reverse primer. MiXCR, run by TCRdb on the multiplex PCR reads, gives a single entry per CDR3 protein. The table has a few hundred thousand distinct CDR3 sequences, 50% to 60% seen once. Unsorted whole blood supplied the blood RNA, and germline DNA was isolated too. Specimen: peripheral blood. The receptor source for this set is a woman aged 25 to 39 with primary liver carcinoma and hepatitis B virus infection.

In the case of this clonotype: This sequence may be a read error, since a much larger clone differs from it by one base. The chain combines TRBV4-1 with TRBJ2-2; the match to TRBD2 covers 12 bases. Germline V gives CDR1 MGHRA, CDR2 YSYEKL. This CDR3 has 17 amino acids. The CDR3 here is CDSTILAGGPGTGELFF. The CDR3 bases are TGCGACAGCACCATACTAGCGGGAGGCCCTGGGACCGGGGAGCTGTTTTTT.

This chain uses TRBV12-3 or TRBV12-4 with TRBJ2-1; D may correspond to TRBD1 or TRBD2 (5 bases each). V was cut by 7 bases and J by 4 bases, with 11 bases left in between. This CDR3 is 13 amino acids long. CDR3 amino acids: CASTTGRYNEQFF. CDR3 nucleotides: TGTGCCAGCACGACGGGACGGTACAATGAGCAGTTCTTC.

In regard to this clonotype: This may be a read error: a much more frequent sequence differs by one nucleotide. The missing conserved phenylalanine or tryptophan at the end of this CDR3 makes a read error likely. The genes are TRBV11-2 and TRBJ2-1; maybe TRBD2 (7 bases). This CDR3 is built from 20 residues. Trimming pared 2 bases from V and 2 bases from J, leaving 25 bases between. The germline CDR1 and CDR2 sequences are SGHAT and FQNNGV. CDR3 sequence: CASSLNSGGRSSGPYNEQFL. Written as DNA, the CDR3 is TGTGCCAGCAGCTTAAACTCTGGGGGGCGTTCTAGCGGACCCTACAATGAGCAGTTCCTC.

On this clonotype itself: One end of the junction varies from germline; a read error may be responsible. The chain carries TRBV11-2 and TRBJ2-7; D gene ambiguous. The CDR3 is 12 amino acids. Germline assignment: CDR1 SGHAT and CDR2 FQNNGV. The CDR3, as DNA: TGCGCCAGCAGCTTAGAGTCCTACGAGCGGTACTTC. This translates into CASSLESYERYF.

This clonotype turned up a few times. This may be a read error: a much more frequent sequence differs by one nucleotide. This chain connects TRBV29-1 to TRBJ2-1; 8 bases agree with TRBD2. Germline V gene sequence: CDR1 SQVTM, CDR2 ANQGSEA. CDR3 length: 14 amino acids. This CDR3 is CSVSGLAPFNERFF. The CDR3 DNA sequence: TGCAGCGTTTCAGGACTAGCCCCCTTCAATGAGCGGTTCTTC.

This clonotype has just a few counts. This chain uses TRBV2 with TRBJ2-1; the D is unclear. This CDR3 region has 12 residues. The germline gives CDR1 SNHLY, CDR2 FYNNEI. V was trimmed by 7 bases and J by 13 bases, leaving 17 bases between them. CDR3 nucleotide sequence: TGTGCCAGCATGGGGAATAACATTGATCAGTTCTTC. As protein: CASMGNNIDQFF.

Comment on this clonotype: The junction differs from germline at one of its ends, possibly a read error. The rearrangement uses TRBV6-2 or TRBV6-3 and TRBJ2-5; 8 bases map to TRBD2. There are 14 residues in the CDR3. Germline V CDR1 and CDR2: MNHEY, SVGEGT. The CDR3 spells CARSYAAGGETQYF. Here the CDR3 DNA reads TGTGCCAGAAGTTATGCCGCGGGAGGAGAGACCCAGTACTTC.

This clonotype was detected only a few times. The junction and the germline gene differ at one end; a read error may be behind it. The chain combines TRBV2 with TRBJ1-5; D gene ambiguous. The germline gives CDR1 SNHLY, CDR2 FYNNEI. The CDR3 totals 14 residues. The CDR3 sequence is CASSDTRSNQPQHF. As DNA, the CDR3 is TGTGCCAGTAGTGATACCAGGAGCAATCAGCCCCAGCATTTT.

The gene calls are TRBV19 and TRBJ2-1; 8 bases are shared with TRBD2. In germline, CDR1 is LNHDA, CDR2 SQIVND (reference sequence). This CDR3 has 15 residues. V shed 7 bases, J shed 4 bases, and the junction held 9 bases outside the gene matches. The CDR3 nucleotides read TGTGCCAGTACCGGGGGAGCGGGAGTATACAATGAGCAGTTCTTC. Protein: CASTGGAGVYNEQFF.

This clonotype has a single count. This chain links TRBV11-2 with TRBJ1-5; TRBD1 matches 8 bases. CDR1 SGHAT and CDR2 FQNNGV come from the germline V gene. Trimming removed 5 bases from V and 8 bases from J; junction bases left unmatched: 5. The CDR3 is 13 residues long. The CDR3 is CASSRGQGKPQHF. In nucleotides, the CDR3 is TGTGCCAGCAGCCGCGGACAGGGCAAGCCCCAGCATTTT.